Sequencing of this T cell receptor beta chain was carried out in a study of Ad26.COV2.S vaccination and SARS-CoV-2 variants. Across the whole study: Enrolled in COV1001, the donor was in the Ad26.COV2.S trial arm, which received the vaccine. The vaccine Ad26.COV2.S was put into the muscle once, or twice with 56 days between. Findings and caveats of the study: Researchers cautioned that TCR breadth and depth analyses may have underestimated total T cell responses. Vaccinated individuals (as opposed to placebo recipients) had higher spike-specific TCR breadth.

The count of this clone is one. Its antigen is still unknown. The length of the CDR3 is 11 residues. V lost 2 bases and J 7 bases, leaving 6 bases between the germline ends. CDR1 and CDR2 (germline): GTSNPN, SVGIG (reference sequence). Measured with immunoSEQ multiplex PCR; TCRdb has only the in-frame clones, and not every one. The table includes about 350,000 clones, 75% to 90% detected once. As for treatment: 19 received Ad26.COV2.S at low or high dose, single or two shots; 5 received placebo; per-sample allocation not given. Vaccine and placebo recipients were sampled on day 63 after the first injection.

The rearrangement uses TRBV30 and TRBJ1-3; D is ambiguous. The specimen comprised peripheral blood, sampled in a trial of Ad26.COV2.S vaccine versus placebo. This TCR derives from a person aged 18-60 years who received the Ad26.COV2.S COVID-19 vaccine or a placebo. The CDR3 DNA sequence: TGTGCCTGGAGTTCCGGGAACACCATATATTTT. Translating gives CAWSSGNTIYF. Combining the CDR3 with reference TRBV30 and TRBJ1-3 gives the whole variable domain SQTIHQWPATLVQPVGSPLSLECTVEGTSNPNLYWYRQAAGRGLQLLFYSVGIGQISSEVPQNLSASRPQDRQFILSSKKLLLSDSGFYLCAWSSGNTIYFGEGSWLTVV.